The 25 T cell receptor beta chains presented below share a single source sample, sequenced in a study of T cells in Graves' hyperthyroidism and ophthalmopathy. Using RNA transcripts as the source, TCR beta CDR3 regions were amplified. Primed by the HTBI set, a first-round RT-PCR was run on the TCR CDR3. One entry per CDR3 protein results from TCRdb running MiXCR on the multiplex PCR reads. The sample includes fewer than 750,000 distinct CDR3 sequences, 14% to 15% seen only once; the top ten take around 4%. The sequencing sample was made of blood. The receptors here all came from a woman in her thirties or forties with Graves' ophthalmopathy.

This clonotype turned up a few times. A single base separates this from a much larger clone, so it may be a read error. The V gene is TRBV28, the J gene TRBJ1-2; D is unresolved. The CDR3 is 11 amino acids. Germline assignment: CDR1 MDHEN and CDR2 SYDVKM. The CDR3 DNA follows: TGTACCAGCAGTACGTTCTATGGCTACACCTTC. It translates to CTSSTFYGYTF.

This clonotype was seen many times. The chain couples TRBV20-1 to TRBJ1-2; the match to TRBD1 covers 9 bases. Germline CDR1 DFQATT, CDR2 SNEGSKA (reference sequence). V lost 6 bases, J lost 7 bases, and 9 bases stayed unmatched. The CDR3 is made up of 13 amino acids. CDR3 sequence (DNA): TGCAGTGCCCCGGGGGGACAGGGTGGTGGCTACACCTTC. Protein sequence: CSAPGGQGGGYTF.

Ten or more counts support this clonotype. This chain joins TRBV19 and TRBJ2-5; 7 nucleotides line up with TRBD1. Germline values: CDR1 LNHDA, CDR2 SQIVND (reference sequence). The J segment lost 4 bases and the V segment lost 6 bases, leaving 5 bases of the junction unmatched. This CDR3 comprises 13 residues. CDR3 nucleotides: TGTGCCAGTAGAAAAACAGGGGCAGAGACCCAGTACTTC. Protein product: CASRKTGAETQYF.

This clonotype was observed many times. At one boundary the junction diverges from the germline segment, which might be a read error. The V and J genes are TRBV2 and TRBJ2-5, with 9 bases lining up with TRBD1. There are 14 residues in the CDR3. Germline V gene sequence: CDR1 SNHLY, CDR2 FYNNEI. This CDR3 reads CASREGTGTETQYF. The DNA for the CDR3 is TGTGCCAGCAGAGAAGGGACAGGGACGGAGACCCAGTACTTC.

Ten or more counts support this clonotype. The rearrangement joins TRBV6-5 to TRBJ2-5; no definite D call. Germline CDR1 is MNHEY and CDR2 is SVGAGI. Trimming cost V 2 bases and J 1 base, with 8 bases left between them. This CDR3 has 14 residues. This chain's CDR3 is CASSYSPVQETQYF. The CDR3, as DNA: TGTGCCAGCAGTTACAGTCCAGTCCAAGAGACCCAGTACTTC.

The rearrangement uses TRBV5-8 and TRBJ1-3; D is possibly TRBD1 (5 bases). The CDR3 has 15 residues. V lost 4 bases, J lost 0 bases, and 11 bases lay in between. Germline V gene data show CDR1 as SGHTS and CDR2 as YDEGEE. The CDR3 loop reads CASSDGTFSGNTIYF. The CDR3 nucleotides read TGTGCCAGCAGCGACGGGACTTTCTCTGGAAACACCATATATTTT.

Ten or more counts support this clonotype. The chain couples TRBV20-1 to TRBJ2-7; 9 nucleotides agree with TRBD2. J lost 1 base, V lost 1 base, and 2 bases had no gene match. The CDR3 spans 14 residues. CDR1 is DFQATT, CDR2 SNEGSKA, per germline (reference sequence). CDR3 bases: TGCAGTGCTAGAGTTCTAGCGGGGTCCTACGAGCAGTACTTC. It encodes CSARVLAGSYEQYF.

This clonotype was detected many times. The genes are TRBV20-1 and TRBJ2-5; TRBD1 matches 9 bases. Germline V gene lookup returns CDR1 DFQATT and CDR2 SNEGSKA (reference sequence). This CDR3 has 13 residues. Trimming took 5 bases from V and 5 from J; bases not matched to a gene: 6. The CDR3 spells CSALQGALETQYF. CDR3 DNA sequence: TGCAGTGCTTTACAGGGGGCGCTTGAGACCCAGTACTTC.

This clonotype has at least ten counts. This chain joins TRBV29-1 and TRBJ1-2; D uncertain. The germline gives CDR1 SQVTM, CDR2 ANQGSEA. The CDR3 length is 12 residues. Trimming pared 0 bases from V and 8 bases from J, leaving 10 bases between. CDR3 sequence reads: CSVEDSLDGYTF. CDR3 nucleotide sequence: TGCAGCGTTGAAGATTCCCTAGACGGCTACACCTTC.

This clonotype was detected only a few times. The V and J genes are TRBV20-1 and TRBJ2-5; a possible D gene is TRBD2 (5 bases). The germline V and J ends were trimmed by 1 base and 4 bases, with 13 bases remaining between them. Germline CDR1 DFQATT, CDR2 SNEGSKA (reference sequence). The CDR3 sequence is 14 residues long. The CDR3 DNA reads TGCAGTGCTAGAGCTGAAGTAGGGAGAGAGACCCAGTACTTC. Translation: CSARAEVGRETQYF.

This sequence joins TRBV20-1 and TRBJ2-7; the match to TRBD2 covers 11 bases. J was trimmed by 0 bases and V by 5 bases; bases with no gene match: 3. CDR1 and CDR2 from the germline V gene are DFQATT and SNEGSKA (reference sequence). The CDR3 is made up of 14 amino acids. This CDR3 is CSAPGTSGSYEQYF. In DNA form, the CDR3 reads TGCAGTGCTCCCGGGACTAGCGGCTCCTACGAGCAGTACTTC.

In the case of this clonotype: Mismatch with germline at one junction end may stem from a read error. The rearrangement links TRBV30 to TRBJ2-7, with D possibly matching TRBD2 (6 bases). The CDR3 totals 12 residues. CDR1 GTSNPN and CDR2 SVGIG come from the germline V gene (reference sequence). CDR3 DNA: TGTACCTGGAGGACTATGGTTTACGAGCAGTACTTC. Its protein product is CTWRTMVYEQYF. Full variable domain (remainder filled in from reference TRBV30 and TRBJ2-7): SQTIHQWPATLVQPVGSPLSLECTVEGTSNPNLYWYRQAAGRGLQLLFYSVGIGQISSEVPQNLSASRPQDRQFILSSKKLLLSDSGFYLCTWRTMVYEQYFGPGTRLTVT.

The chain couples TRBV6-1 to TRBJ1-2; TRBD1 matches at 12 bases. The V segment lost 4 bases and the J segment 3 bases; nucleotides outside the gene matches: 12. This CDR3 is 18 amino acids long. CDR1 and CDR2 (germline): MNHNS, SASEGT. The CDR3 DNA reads TGTGCCAGCAGTGCAAACGGGGACAGGGGGCTTTTCGACTATGGCTACACCTTC. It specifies CASSANGDRGLFDYGYTF.

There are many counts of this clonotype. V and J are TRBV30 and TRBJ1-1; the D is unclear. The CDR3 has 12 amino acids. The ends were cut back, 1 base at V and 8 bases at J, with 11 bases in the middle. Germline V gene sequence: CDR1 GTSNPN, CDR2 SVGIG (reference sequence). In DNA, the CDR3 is TGTGCCTGGAGTGCCCCCGGGCCAGAAGCTTTCTTT. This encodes CAWSAPGPEAFF.

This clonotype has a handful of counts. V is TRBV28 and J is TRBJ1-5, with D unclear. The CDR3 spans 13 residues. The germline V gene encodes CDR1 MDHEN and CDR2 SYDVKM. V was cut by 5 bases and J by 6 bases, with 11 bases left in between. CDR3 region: CASSAQTIQPQHF. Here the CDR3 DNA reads TGTGCCAGCAGTGCCCAGACAATTCAGCCCCAGCATTTT. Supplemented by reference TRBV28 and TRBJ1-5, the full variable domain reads DVKVTQSSRYLVKRTGEKVFLECVQDMDHENMFWYRQDPGLGLRLIYFSYDVKMKEKGDIPEGYSVSREKKERFSLILESASTNQTSMYLCASSAQTIQPQHFGDGTRLSIL.

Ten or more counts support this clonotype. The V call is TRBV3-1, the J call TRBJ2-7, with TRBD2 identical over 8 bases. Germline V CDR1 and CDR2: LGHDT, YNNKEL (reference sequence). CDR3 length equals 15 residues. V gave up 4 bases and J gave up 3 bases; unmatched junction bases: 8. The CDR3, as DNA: TGTGCCAGCAGCCCGGGACTAGATCCCTACTACGAGCAGTACTTC. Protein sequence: CASSPGLDPYYEQYF.

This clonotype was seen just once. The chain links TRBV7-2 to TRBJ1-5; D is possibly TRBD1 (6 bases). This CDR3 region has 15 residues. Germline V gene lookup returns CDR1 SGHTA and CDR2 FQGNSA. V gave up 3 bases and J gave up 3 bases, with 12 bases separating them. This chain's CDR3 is CASSFQGLDNQPQHF. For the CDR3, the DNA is TGTGCCAGCAGCTTCCAGGGGTTGGACAATCAGCCCCAGCATTTT. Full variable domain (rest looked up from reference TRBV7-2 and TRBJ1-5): GAGVSQSPSNKVTEKGKDVELRCDPISGHTALYWYRQSLGQGLEFLIYFQGNSAPDKSGLPSDRFSAERTGGSVSTLTIQRTQQEDSAVYLCASSFQGLDNQPQHFGDGTRLSIL.

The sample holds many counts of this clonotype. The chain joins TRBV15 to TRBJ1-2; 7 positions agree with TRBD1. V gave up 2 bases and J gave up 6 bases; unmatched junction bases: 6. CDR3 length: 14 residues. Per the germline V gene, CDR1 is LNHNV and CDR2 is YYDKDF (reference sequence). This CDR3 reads CATSRSRQGDGYTF. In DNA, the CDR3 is TGTGCCACCAGCAGAAGTCGGCAGGGGGATGGCTACACCTTC.

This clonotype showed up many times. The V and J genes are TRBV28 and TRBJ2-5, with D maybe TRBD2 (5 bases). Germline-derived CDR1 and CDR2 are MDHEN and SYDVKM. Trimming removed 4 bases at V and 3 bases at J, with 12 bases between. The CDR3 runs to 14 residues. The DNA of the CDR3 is TGTGCCAGCAGTTCTCAACCGCGGGAAGAGACCCAGTACTTC. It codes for CASSSQPREETQYF.

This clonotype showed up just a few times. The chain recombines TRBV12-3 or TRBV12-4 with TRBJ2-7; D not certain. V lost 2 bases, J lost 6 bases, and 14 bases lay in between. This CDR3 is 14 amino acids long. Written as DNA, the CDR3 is TGTGCCAGCAGTTTAATAGGATCGGATCGCGAGCAGTACTTC. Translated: CASSLIGSDREQYF.

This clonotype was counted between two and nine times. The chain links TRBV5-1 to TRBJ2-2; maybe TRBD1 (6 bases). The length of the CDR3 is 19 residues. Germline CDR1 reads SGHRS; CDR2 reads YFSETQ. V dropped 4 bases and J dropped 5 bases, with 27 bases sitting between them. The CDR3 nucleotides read TGCGCCAGCAGCCCTGGGCTTATAACTACCCCCAGGGGAACCGGGGAGCTGTTTTTT. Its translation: CASSPGLITTPRGTGELFF.

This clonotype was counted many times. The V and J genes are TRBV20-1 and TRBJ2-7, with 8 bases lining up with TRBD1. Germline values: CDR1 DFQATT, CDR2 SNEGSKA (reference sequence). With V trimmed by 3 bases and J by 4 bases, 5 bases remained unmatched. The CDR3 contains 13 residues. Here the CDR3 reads CSARAGQGYEQYF. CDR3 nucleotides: TGCAGTGCTAGGGCTGGACAGGGTTACGAGCAGTACTTC.

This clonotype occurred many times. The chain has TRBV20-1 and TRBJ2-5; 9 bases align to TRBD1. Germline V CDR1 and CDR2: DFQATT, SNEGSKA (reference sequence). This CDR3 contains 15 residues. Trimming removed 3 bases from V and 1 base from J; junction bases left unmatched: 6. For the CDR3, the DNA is TGCAGTGCTAGCCGGACAGGGGCAGCCCAAGAGACCCAGTACTTC. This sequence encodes CSASRTGAAQETQYF.

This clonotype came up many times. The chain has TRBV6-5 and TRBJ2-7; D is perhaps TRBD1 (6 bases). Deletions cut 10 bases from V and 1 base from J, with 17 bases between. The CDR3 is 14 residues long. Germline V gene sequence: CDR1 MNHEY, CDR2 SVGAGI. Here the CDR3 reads CATATRDISYEQYF. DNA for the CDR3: TGTGCCACCGCAACTCGGGACATATCCTACGAGCAGTACTTC.

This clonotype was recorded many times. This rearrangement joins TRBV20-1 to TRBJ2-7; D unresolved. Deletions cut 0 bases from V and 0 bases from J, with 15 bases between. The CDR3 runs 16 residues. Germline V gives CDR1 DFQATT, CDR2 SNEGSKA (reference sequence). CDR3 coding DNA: TGCAGTGCTAGAGATTCGGTCAGCAGCCTCTCCTACGAGCAGTACTTC. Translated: CSARDSVSSLSYEQYF.